This TCR beta chain was identified in a study of a mutant IDH1 vaccine in newly diagnosed glioma. The protocol was immunoSEQ multiplex PCR, while the TCRdb copy is restricted to in-frame clones and leaves out a portion. The sample yields around 62,000 clones, about 89% seen once. In regard to this clone: Its antigen is unidentified.

The time point denotes: week 11, during vaccination. Every vaccination contained 300 ug of the mutant IDH1 20-mer peptide and was paired with topical imiquimod. Those who donated had recent WHO grade 3 or 4 IDH1-mutant, ATRX-lost astrocytomas. Points from the study as a whole: Across multiple MHC alleles, around 92% of patients had vaccine-induced responses. Top peripheral T cell clonotype shifts appeared unrelated to pseudoprogression.

Here the sequenced sample was PBMCs, taken from a glioma patient whose treatment included an IDH1 peptide vaccine. This TCR was sampled from a man aged 35 to 55 with glioma.

CDR3 sequence (DNA): TGTGCCAGCAGTTTCAGAGGCGGGGGGGCCGGAGATACGCAGTATTTT. Translating it yields CASSFRGGGAGDTQYF. V and J are TRBV28 and TRBJ2-3, with 9 bases matching TRBD2. The trim removed 3 bases at V and 5 bases at J, leaving 9 bases unmatched. Germline V gene sequence: CDR1 MDHEN, CDR2 SYDVKM. The CDR3 loop spans 16 amino acids.